The present entry profiles one T cell receptor beta chain with its context. The sample comes from a study of blood T cell repertoires in COVID-19. About the study: The analysed material was cDNA or gDNA that came from T cells, B-cell-depleted T cells, or PBMCs.

Here immunoSEQ multiplex PCR was the method, and the copy in TCRdb shows in-frame clones only, minus some. The table has fewer than 500,000 clones, 85% to 90% seen once; the top ten hold more than 0.95%. Germline lookup yields CDR1 MDHEN and CDR2 SYDVKM. The junction had 4 bases not matched to a gene; V was cut back by 5 bases and J by 7 bases. CDR3 length: 14 residues. The chain recombines TRBV28 with TRBJ2-3; 12 bases match TRBD2. Sample: PBMCs or T cells enriched from blood (not recorded which). This clonotype was obtained from a young man who had recovered from COVID-19. The CDR3 DNA reads as TGTGCCAGCAGTGGACTAGCGGGATTAAATACGCAGTATTTT. Protein sequence: CASSGLAGLNTQYF.